This T cell receptor beta chain emerged from a study of blood T cell repertoires in COVID-19. Generated by immunoSEQ multiplex PCR, the TCRdb table keeps only in-frame clones and is missing some. The profile shows over 200,000 clones, about 90% of them singletons. The J segment lost 7 bases and the V segment lost 4 bases, leaving 3 bases of the junction unmatched. CDR1 and CDR2 from the germline V gene are LGHDT and YNNKEL (reference sequence). This CDR3 is 12 amino acids long. The Seattle patients, enrolled during active infection, were followed longitudinally. The sequence derives from a man in his fifties or sixties with COVID-19, enrolled during active disease. Material: peripheral blood. The genes are TRBV3-1 (or the pseudogene TRBV3-2) and TRBJ1-2; 7 bases align to TRBD1. This CDR3 is CASSRQGPGYTF. CDR3 DNA: TGTGCCAGCAGCCGACAGGGACCTGGCTACACCTTC.